The 9 T cell receptor beta chains listed next were all sequenced from one sample in a study of blood T cell repertoires in COVID-19. The data were produced by immunoSEQ multiplex PCR, yet TCRdb's version contains in-frame clones alone and is incomplete. Among more than 65,000 clones, roughly 80% were seen once, and the ten largest hold approximately 6.9%. Material: peripheral blood. The receptors here all came from a man aged 30 to 45 with COVID-19, enrolled during active disease.

This rearrangement joins TRBV19 to TRBJ1-2; D ambiguous. The germline V gene encodes CDR1 LNHDA and CDR2 SQIVND (reference sequence). The CDR3 consists of 13 residues. Deletions cut 5 bases from V and 3 bases from J, with 10 bases between. The CDR3 protein is CASSVTGYYGYTF. The CDR3 coding sequence is TGTGCCAGTAGTGTCACCGGGTACTATGGCTACACCTTC.

The rearrangement joins TRBV2 to TRBJ2-1, with D possibly TRBD2 on 6 matching bases. The V end lost 6 bases, the J end lost 6 bases, and 24 bases lay between the germline ends. This CDR3 has 17 residues. CDR1 SNHLY and CDR2 FYNNEI come from the germline V gene. CDR3: CASSPNRGVAELNEQFF. DNA of the CDR3: TGTGCCAGCAGCCCAAACAGAGGGGTAGCGGAACTCAATGAGCAGTTCTTC.

CDR3 bases: TGTGCCAGCAGCGCCAGGGGGTCAGAAACTGAAGCTTTCTTT. Its translation is CASSARGSETEAFF. The chain combines TRBV9 with TRBJ1-1, with 7 bases identical to TRBD1. The CDR3 extends over 14 amino acids. Germline CDR1 reads SGDLS; CDR2 reads YYNGEE. The trim removed 3 bases at V and 5 bases at J, leaving 7 bases unmatched. The whole variable domain, filled in from reference TRBV9 and TRBJ1-1, reads DSGVTQTPKHLITATGQRVTLRCSPRSGDLSVYWYQQSLDQGLQFLIQYYNGEERAKGNILERFSAQQFPDLHSELNLSSLELGDSALYFCASSARGSETEAFFGQGTRLTVV.

The chain combines TRBV19 with TRBJ1-6, with D possibly matching TRBD1 (6 bases). Per the germline V gene, CDR1 is LNHDA and CDR2 is SQIVND (reference sequence). CDR3 size: 15 residues. Trimming shortened V by 5 bases and J by 7 bases, and 15 bases separated the two germline ends. The CDR3 DNA is TGTGCCAGTAGTCTACAGGGAAAAGGGAATTCACCCCTCCACTTT. It yields the protein CASSLQGKGNSPLHF.

The V call is TRBV10-3, the J call TRBJ2-7; TRBD2 is a possible D gene (5 bases). CDR1 is ENHRY and CDR2 is SYGVKD in the germline V gene. The CDR3 is 14 residues long. The germline V and J ends were trimmed by 2 bases and 0 bases, with 8 bases remaining between them. The CDR3, as DNA: TGTGCCATCAGTGAGGAGGGAACCTCCTACGAGCAGTACTTC. Amino acids: CAISEEGTSYEQYF.

The V and J genes are TRBV27 and TRBJ1-1, with 7 bases that match TRBD1. J lost 1 base, V lost 6 bases, and 2 bases had no gene match. The CDR3 is 13 residues long. CDR1 MNHEY and CDR2 SMNVEV come from the germline V gene (reference sequence). The CDR3 is CASRRTGNTEAFF. The CDR3 DNA reads TGTGCCAGCAGGCGGACAGGGAACACTGAAGCTTTCTTT.

This clone has a handful of counts. The chain is built from TRBV2 and TRBJ2-5; possible D gene TRBD2, 5 bases. The germline V gene has CDR1 SNHLY and CDR2 FYNNEI. Trimming left V 6 bases short and J 4 bases short, with 12 bases between. The CDR3 loop spans 13 amino acids. CDR3 residues: CASSRDGGETQYF. CDR3 sequence (DNA): TGTGCCAGCAGCCGTGACGGAGGAGAGACCCAGTACTTC.

The chain is built from TRBV24-1 and TRBJ2-1; TRBD2 matches 8 bases. Losses at the gene ends were 3 bases for V and 0 bases for J; bases not matched to a gene: 3. CDR1 and CDR2 (germline): KGHDR, SFDVKD. The CDR3 is 16 residues long. CDR3 in amino acids: CATSDRSGSSYNEQFF. The DNA of the CDR3 is TGTGCCACCAGTGATAGAAGCGGGAGCTCCTACAATGAGCAGTTCTTC.

The V call is TRBV30, the J call TRBJ2-2, with 8 bases matching TRBD2. The length of the CDR3 is 13 residues. V lost 5 bases to trimming and J lost 7 bases; unmatched junction nucleotides: 6. Germline V gene lookup returns CDR1 GTSNPN and CDR2 SVGIG (reference sequence). The CDR3 DNA reads as TGTGCCTGGCGGGGGGGGACTATCGGGGAGCTGTTTTTT. This codes for CAWRGGTIGELFF.